The 20 T cell receptor beta chains in this list originate from one sample, sequenced in a study of shared clonotypes between healthy human individuals. Naive CD8 cells were CD45RO-negative, positively selected for CCR7, excluding terminally differentiated effector memory CD45RA+ cells. The protocol was immunoSEQ multiplex PCR, while the TCRdb copy is restricted to in-frame clones and leaves out a portion. The sample shows around 1,900,000 clones, around 93% of them seen only once. Sequencing was done on a sample of naive CD8+ T cells from PBMCs. Receptors originate from a man aged 18 to 29 in good health. Some clones in this sample may be carry-over from other donors' samples.

V usage is TRBV5-6 and J usage is TRBJ2-7; no reliable D call. V gave up 1 base and J gave up 6 bases, with 5 bases separating them. The length of the CDR3 is 11 residues. Germline V gene sequence: CDR1 SGHDT, CDR2 YYEEEE. Written as DNA, the CDR3 is TGTGCCAGCAGCTTGAATTTCGAGCAGTACTTC. This gives the protein CASSLNFEQYF.

About this clone: The sample holds other DNA sequences that translate to the same CDR3. The rearrangement uses TRBV7-2 and TRBJ2-5; D unclear. This CDR3 comprises 13 residues. Germline V lookup: CDR1 SGHTA, CDR2 FQGNSA. Trimming pared 1 base from V and 5 bases from J, leaving 8 bases between. The chain's CDR3 is CASSLDQEETQYF. CDR3 nucleotide sequence: TGTGCCAGCAGCTTAGACCAGGAGGAGACCCAGTACTTC. The full variable domain, with the rest looked up from reference TRBV7-2 and TRBJ2-5, is GAGVSQSPSNKVTEKGKDVELRCDPISGHTALYWYRQSLGQGLEFLIYFQGNSAPDKSGLPSDRFSAERTGGSVSTLTIQRTQQEDSAVYLCASSLDQEETQYFGPGTRLLVL.

The chain links TRBV2 to TRBJ1-1; a weak D match, TRBD1 (5 bases). V lost 7 bases and J lost 6, with 12 bases in between. Germline assignment: CDR1 SNHLY and CDR2 FYNNEI. CDR3 size: 12 residues. CDR3 sequence (DNA): TGTGCCAGCAATGGGGGTAACGCTGAAGCTTTCTTT. Protein product: CASNGGNAEAFF.

The J gene is TRBJ2-1, the V gene TRBV7-2; D is uncertain. Germline V lookup: CDR1 SGHTA, CDR2 FQGNSA. This CDR3 contains 15 residues. The V end lost 10 bases, the J end lost 2 bases, and 18 bases lay between the germline ends. CDR3 bases: TGTGCCACCTCGGGTAGGGAAACCACCTACAATGAGCAGTTCTTC. This translates into CATSGRETTYNEQFF.

Concerning this clone: Other nucleotide sequences from this sample produce the same CDR3. V gene TRBV27 combines with J gene TRBJ1-5; TRBD1 is a possible D gene (6 bases). The CDR3 has 14 amino acids. V shed 8 bases and J shed 3 bases, with 14 bases lying between them. From germline, CDR1 is MNHEY and CDR2 SMNVEV (reference sequence). DNA of the CDR3: TGTGCCAGCTCCATACAGGGCCCCAATCAGCCCCAGCATTTT. Translating gives CASSIQGPNQPQHF.

As DNA, the CDR3 is TGTGCCAGCAGCTACGGGGTACGCGGCACTGAAGCTTTCTTT. Protein product: CASSYGVRGTEAFF. J is TRBJ1-1 and V is TRBV14; D remains unclear. CDR3 size: 14 residues. Trimming left V 5 bases short and J 4 bases short, with 14 bases between. Germline CDR1 and CDR2: SGHDN and FVKESK.

The chain carries TRBV9 and TRBJ1-5, with unresolved D. With 3 bases removed from V and 6 bases from J, the gap between germline ends came to 10 bases. This CDR3 region has 13 residues. CDR1 SGDLS and CDR2 YYNGEE come from the germline V gene. The CDR3 DNA is TGTGCCAGCAGCGCGGATGCGGGTCAGCCCCAGCATTTT. Its translation is CASSADAGQPQHF.

The genes are TRBV9 and TRBJ1-1; unclear D gene. This CDR3 region has 14 residues. The V and J ends lost 6 bases and 5 bases respectively, with 17 bases between them. Germline CDR1 reads SGDLS; CDR2 reads YYNGEE. This CDR3 is CASTRTNIGTEAFF. In DNA form, the CDR3 reads TGTGCCAGCACCCGAACTAACATCGGAACTGAAGCTTTCTTT.

The chain combines TRBV4-1 with TRBJ2-7; 11 nucleotides line up with TRBD2. There are 15 residues in the CDR3. V was pared by 1 base and J by 5 bases, with 4 bases of the junction left unmatched. In germline, CDR1 is MGHRA, CDR2 YSYEKL. CDR3 amino acids: CASSQGLAGRDEQYF. The CDR3 DNA reads as TGCGCCAGCAGCCAAGGACTAGCGGGAAGGGACGAGCAGTACTTC.

The V gene is TRBV5-6, the J gene TRBJ2-7; 7 positions agree with TRBD2. Per the germline V gene, CDR1 is SGHDT and CDR2 is YYEEEE. Trimming removed 5 bases from V and 0 bases from J; junction bases left unmatched: 5. The CDR3 extends over 14 amino acids. Here the CDR3 reads CASRAGRLSYEQYF. The CDR3 bases are TGTGCCAGCAGAGCGGGACGCCTCTCCTACGAGCAGTACTTC.

CDR3 loop: CASSMKPGRADTQYF. The DNA for the CDR3 is TGTGCCAGTAGTATGAAACCAGGGAGGGCAGATACGCAGTATTTT. This sequence joins TRBV19 and TRBJ2-3, with 7 bases aligning to TRBD2. With V trimmed by 3 bases and J by 4 bases, 7 bases remained unmatched. This CDR3 has 15 amino acids. Germline V lookup: CDR1 LNHDA, CDR2 SQIVND (reference sequence).

This rearrangement joins TRBV6-1 to TRBJ1-1, with D hard to call. Germline CDR1 MNHNS, CDR2 SASEGT. Trimming took 0 bases from V and 3 from J, leaving 8 bases between them. The CDR3 totals 14 residues. The chain's CDR3 is CASSEAIKDTEAFF. In DNA form, the CDR3 reads TGTGCCAGCAGTGAAGCCATAAAGGACACTGAAGCTTTCTTT.

This clone is a singleton in its sample. In DNA, the CDR3 is TGCGCCAGCCGGGTAGGAGAGTACGAGCAGTACTTC. Translation: CASRVGEYEQYF. The J gene is TRBJ2-7, the V gene TRBV5-1; D gene ambiguous. Germline V CDR1 and CDR2: SGHRS, YFSETQ. Trimming pared 7 bases from V and 4 bases from J, leaving 12 bases between. This CDR3 contains 12 residues.

CDR3 in DNA: TGCGCCAGCAGTCAAAGCCGGGGACGGAGATACAATGAGCAGTTCTTC. Translated, it gives CASSQSRGRRYNEQFF. The chain has TRBV5-1 and TRBJ2-1; D might be TRBD1 or TRBD2, each matching 5 bases. This CDR3 has 16 amino acids. Germline assignment: CDR1 SGHRS and CDR2 YFSETQ. The V end was cut by 5 bases, the J end by 4 bases, with 19 bases between. The full variable domain, in which reference TRBV5-1 and TRBJ2-1 provide the parts outside the CDR3, is KAGVTQTPRYLIKTRGQQVTLSCSPISGHRSVSWYQQTPGQGLQFLFEYFSETQRNKGNFPGRFSGRQFSNSRSEMNVSTLELGDSALYLCASSQSRGRRYNEQFFGPGTRLTVL.

The chain uses TRBV6-5 and TRBJ2-7; TRBD1 matches at 8 bases. V was pared by 6 bases and J by 6 bases, with 10 bases of the junction left unmatched. This CDR3 has 14 residues. The germline gives CDR1 MNHEY, CDR2 SVGAGI. Here the CDR3 reads CASSLRTGPIEQYF. Written as DNA, the CDR3 is TGTGCCAGCAGCCTACGGACAGGGCCTATCGAGCAGTACTTC.

The chain has TRBV25-1 and TRBJ2-5; no definite D call. The germline CDR1 and CDR2 sequences are MGHDK and SYGVNS. Between the trimmed V and J ends, which lost 0 bases and 2 bases, there was a span of 16 bases. CDR3 length: 17 amino acids. The CDR3 spells CASSEYIQMTAQETQYF. As DNA, the CDR3 is TGTGCCAGCAGTGAATATATTCAAATGACTGCTCAAGAGACCCAGTACTTC.

The gene calls are TRBV29-1 and TRBJ2-1; D might be TRBD1 (6 bases). The CDR3 sequence is 13 residues long. Germline CDR1 SQVTM, CDR2 ANQGSEA. V was pared by 0 bases and J by 4 bases, with 7 bases between. The CDR3 protein is CSVEEQGYNEQFF. The CDR3 region has the DNA TGCAGCGTTGAAGAACAGGGTTACAATGAGCAGTTCTTC.

The chain uses TRBV4-3 and TRBJ2-1; the match to TRBD1 covers 7 bases. The CDR3 is 16 amino acids. The trim removed 4 bases at V and 6 bases at J, leaving 12 bases unmatched. The V gene's germline CDR1 is LGHNA and CDR2 YSLEER. CDR3 sequence reads: CASSPEGTAPANEQFF. In DNA form, the CDR3 reads TGCGCCAGCAGCCCCGAGGGGACAGCCCCAGCCAATGAGCAGTTCTTC.

The chain couples TRBV25-1 to TRBJ1-1; 9 nucleotides match TRBD1. CDR1 and CDR2 (germline): MGHDK, SYGVNS. The length of the CDR3 is 15 residues. The trim removed 4 bases at V and 6 bases at J, leaving 9 bases unmatched. The CDR3 is CASSGNPGTGSEAFF. The CDR3 DNA is TGTGCCAGCAGTGGGAACCCGGGGACAGGGTCTGAAGCTTTCTTT.

V usage is TRBV7-8 and J usage is TRBJ2-1; TRBD1 agrees at 10 bases. Germline assignment: CDR1 SGHVS and CDR2 FQNEAQ. CDR3 size: 15 residues. Germline trimming cut 3 bases from V and 8 bases from J; bases unmatched to any gene: 7. The CDR3 DNA reads as TGTGCCAGCAGCTTGGACAGGGGGATCACCGATGAGCAGTTCTTC. Protein product: CASSLDRGITDEQFF.